This entry lists 24 T cell receptor beta chains sequenced from one sample in a study of human T cells and chemical hapten exposure (dated by TCRdb to about 2021). Interpreted using the paper, the time point label stands for: pre-sensitization, week 0. Reading the label with the study, this specimen's treatment or condition is: therapeutic diphenylcyclopropenone sensitization with weekly scalp DPC. The library was obtained by RACE. TCRdb records NextSeq 500 as the sequencer. TCRdb cleaned the public reads at Q25 with fastp, built clones with MiXCR and kept in-frame beta chains. For every CDR3 protein sequence, its rows merge into one entry that carries the most common genes and DNA. Across this sample there are 150,000 to 200,000 distinct CDR3 sequences, with more than 25% seen only once. Nearly 3% of the sample lies in the top ten. Sequences were derived from whole blood, sampled in connection with sensitization to the hapten diphenylcyclopropenone (DPC). The receptors come from a woman younger than 45 with alopecia areata. Some clones in this sample may be carry-over from other donors' samples.

The genes are TRBV28 and TRBJ1-1; D gene unclear. Germline CDR1 is MDHEN and CDR2 is SYDVKM. The CDR3 sequence is 13 residues long. Deletions cut 3 bases from V and 1 base from J, with 6 bases between. The CDR3 DNA reads TGTGCCAGCAGTTTCCCCTCGAACACTGAAGCTTTCTTT. It translates to CASSFPSNTEAFF. Full variable domain (outside the CDR3, taken from reference TRBV28 and TRBJ1-1): DVKVTQSSRYLVKRTGEKVFLECVQDMDHENMFWYRQDPGLGLRLIYFSYDVKMKEKGDIPEGYSVSREKKERFSLILESASTNQTSMYLCASSFPSNTEAFFGQGTRLTVV.

The V gene is TRBV28, the J gene TRBJ2-3; D possibly matches TRBD1 or TRBD2 (6 bases each). V lost 8 bases to trimming and J lost 2 bases, with 11 bases between them. CDR3 length equals 13 residues. CDR1 and CDR2 (germline): MDHEN, SYDVKM. The CDR3 loop is CASGGRNTDTQYF. CDR3 DNA sequence: TGTGCCAGCGGGGGGCGGAACACAGATACGCAGTATTTT.

The chain has TRBV29-1 and TRBJ1-2, with D perhaps matching TRBD1 (5 bases). Per germline, CDR1 SQVTM and CDR2 ANQGSEA. The CDR3 consists of 13 residues. V lost 3 bases, J lost 3 bases, and 11 bases lay in between. The CDR3, as DNA: TGCAGCGTTGAGTCGGGGGACGACTATGGCTACACCTTC. As protein: CSVESGDDYGYTF. The variable domain in full, with the rest retrieved from reference TRBV29-1 and TRBJ1-2, is SAVISQKPSRDICQRGTSLTIQCQVDSQVTMMFWYRQQPGQSLTLIATANQGSEATYESGFVIDKFPISRPNLTFSTLTVSNMSPEDSSIYLCSVESGDDYGYTFGSGTRLTVV.

The chain links TRBV28 to TRBJ2-7, with D possibly TRBD1 on 6 matching bases. This CDR3 has 15 amino acids. The V end lost 2 bases, the J end lost 7 bases, and 18 bases lay between the germline ends. The germline gives CDR1 MDHEN, CDR2 SYDVKM. CDR3 loop: CASSLMAGATGEQYF. In nucleotides, the CDR3 is TGTGCCAGCAGTTTAATGGCAGGGGCCACGGGAGAGCAGTACTTC.

This rearrangement joins TRBV5-5 to TRBJ2-7; D possibly corresponds to TRBD1 (6 bases). Trimming shortened V by 7 bases and J by 2 bases, and 10 bases separated the two germline ends. This CDR3 contains 12 residues. CDR1 and CDR2 (germline): SGHKS, YYEKEE (reference sequence). In DNA, the CDR3 is TGTGCCAGCCAGGGGACCACCTACGAGCAGTACTTC. It translates to CASQGTTYEQYF. Full variable domain (missing parts from reference TRBV5-5 and TRBJ2-7): DAGVTQSPTHLIKTRGQQVTLRCSPISGHKSVSWYQQVLGQGPQFIFQYYEKEERGRGNFPDRFSARQFPNYSSELNVNALLLGDSALYLCASQGTTYEQYFGPGTRLTVT.

V and J are TRBV21-1 and TRBJ2-3; the DNA was not used to check the table's D call, TRBD2. TRBV21-1 is annotated as a pseudogene. The CDR3 runs to 14 residues. The CDR3 is CASRLTSLTDTQYF. The CDR3 region has the DNA TGTGCCAGCAGGTTGACTAGCCTCACAGATACGCAGTATTTT.

The rearrangement links TRBV12-3 or TRBV12-4 to TRBJ2-7; 7 positions agree with TRBD1. The junction had 3 bases not matched to a gene; V was cut back by 2 bases and J by 5 bases. The CDR3 is 13 amino acids. CDR3 in amino acids: CASSLKGADEQYF. The CDR3 DNA sequence: TGTGCCAGCAGTTTAAAGGGGGCTGACGAGCAGTACTTC.

The rearrangement joins TRBV27 to TRBJ2-5, with TRBD2 as a possible D gene (5 bases). The CDR3 runs to 13 residues. V gave up 8 bases and J gave up 5 bases, with 15 bases separating them. Germline V gene sequence: CDR1 MNHEY, CDR2 SMNVEV (reference sequence). The CDR3 DNA follows: TGTGCCAGCCGAGGAGGCCCGTTGGAGACCCAGTACTTC. Translation gives CASRGGPLETQYF.

The chain recombines TRBV11-1 with TRBJ2-3; D not resolved. Trimming stripped 5 bases from V and 5 bases from J, with 5 bases between. This CDR3 is 11 amino acids long. The V gene's germline CDR1 is SGHAT and CDR2 FQDESV (reference sequence). The CDR3 DNA is TGTGCCAGCAGCACGGGAGATACGCAGTATTTT. This sequence encodes CASSTGDTQYF.

The chain recombines TRBV24-1 with TRBJ2-7; D call uncertain. V was trimmed by 3 bases and J by 6 bases, leaving 11 bases between them. Germline values: CDR1 KGHDR, CDR2 SFDVKD. The CDR3 sequence is 13 residues long. This CDR3 reads CATSDVIAGEQYF. In nucleotides, the CDR3 is TGTGCCACCAGTGATGTGATTGCCGGCGAGCAGTACTTC.

The chain couples TRBV20-1 to TRBJ2-3; 13 bases map to TRBD2. From germline, CDR1 is DFQATT and CDR2 SNEGSKA (reference sequence). The V and J ends lost 6 bases and 1 base, in that order; junction bases with no gene match: 10. This CDR3 has 17 amino acids. The chain's CDR3 is CSATWTSGSSGTDTQYF. The CDR3 DNA follows: TGCAGTGCCACTTGGACTAGCGGGAGCTCGGGCACAGATACGCAGTATTTT.

In DNA, the CDR3 is TGCGCCAGCGCCCTTTCAGAGACCCAGTACTTC. Translation: CASALSETQYF. The chain has TRBV5-1 and TRBJ2-5; D gene unclear. This CDR3 has 11 residues. V dropped 7 bases and J dropped 4 bases, with 8 bases sitting between them. Per the germline V gene, CDR1 is SGHRS and CDR2 is YFSETQ.

This clonotype was counted a few times. The V call is TRBV7-6, the J call TRBJ2-3, with D tentatively TRBD2 (5 bases). CDR1 is SGHVS and CDR2 is FNYEAQ in the germline V gene. The ends were cut back, 3 bases at V and 2 bases at J, with 9 bases in the middle. This CDR3 spans 14 amino acids. CDR3 in amino acids: CASSLRTLTDTQYF. DNA of the CDR3: TGTGCCAGCAGCTTGCGGACTCTCACAGATACGCAGTATTTT. Looking up the rest from reference TRBV7-6 and TRBJ2-3 gives the full variable domain: GAGVSQSPRYKVTKRGQDVALRCDPISGHVSLYWYRQALGQGPEFLTYFNYEAQQDKSGLPNDRFSAERPEGSISTLTIQRTEQRDSAMYRCASSLRTLTDTQYFGPGTRLTVL.

The table lists this clonotype with a few counts. The V and J genes are TRBV28 and TRBJ2-5; either TRBD1 or TRBD2 may supply D (5 bases each). The germline CDR1 and CDR2 sequences are MDHEN and SYDVKM. The CDR3 runs 14 residues. V shed 5 bases and J shed 3 bases, with 13 bases lying between them. CDR3: CASSPIGAEETQYF. In nucleotides, the CDR3 is TGTGCCAGCAGTCCCATCGGGGCTGAAGAGACCCAGTACTTC.

This clonotype was picked up a small number of times. The rearrangement uses TRBV28 and TRBJ2-7, with D maybe TRBD2 (7 bases). Germline-derived CDR1 and CDR2 are MDHEN and SYDVKM. The CDR3 extends over 13 amino acids. The CDR3, as DNA: TGTGCACACGCGGGGGCCCCTCCATACGAGCAGTACTTC. Its protein is CAHAGAPPYEQYF.

This clonotype has a handful of counts. The J gene is TRBJ2-7, the V gene TRBV16; 9 positions match TRBD1. The CDR3 is 15 amino acids. With V trimmed by 1 base and J by 4 bases, 5 bases remained unmatched. Germline V gives CDR1 KGHSY, CDR2 FQNENV. The CDR3 sequence: CASSQLQGARYEQYF. The DNA of the CDR3 is TGTGCCAGCAGCCAATTACAGGGGGCGCGATACGAGCAGTACTTC.

V usage is TRBV24-1 and J usage is TRBJ2-3; D gene ambiguous. V dropped 0 bases and J dropped 0 bases, with 6 bases sitting between them. CDR1 is KGHDR, CDR2 SFDVKD, per germline. CDR3 length: 15 residues. The CDR3 sequence is CATSDLPTSTDTQYF. The CDR3 DNA follows: TGTGCCACCAGTGATTTGCCAACTAGCACAGATACGCAGTATTTT.

The rearrangement joins TRBV28 to TRBJ2-1; D is perhaps TRBD1 (6 bases). V was cut by 6 bases and J by 6 bases, with 12 bases left in between. This CDR3 is 13 amino acids long. CDR1 MDHEN and CDR2 SYDVKM come from the germline V gene. In DNA form, the CDR3 reads TGTGCCAGCAGCCCCCCAGGGGTCAATGAGCAGTTCTTC. Translation: CASSPPGVNEQFF.

This clonotype turned up a few times. This sequence joins TRBV7-6 and TRBJ1-6, with TRBD1 as a possible D gene (5 bases). There are 14 residues in the CDR3. The germline gives CDR1 SGHVS, CDR2 FNYEAQ. V was trimmed by 6 bases and J by 6 bases, leaving 12 bases between them. Written as DNA, the CDR3 is TGTGCCAGCAGTGAGGGACTCACTAATTCACCCCTCCACTTT. It translates to CASSEGLTNSPLHF.

This clonotype appeared a few times. This rearrangement joins TRBV7-8 to TRBJ2-1; perhaps TRBD1 as D (6 bases). With 4 bases removed from V and 7 bases from J, the gap between germline ends came to 8 bases. The CDR3 extends over 12 amino acids. Per the germline V gene, CDR1 is SGHVS and CDR2 is FQNEAQ. The CDR3 here is CASSSDSNEQFF. The CDR3 nucleotides read TGTGCCAGCAGCTCGGACAGTAATGAGCAGTTCTTC.

This clonotype has just a few counts. The DNA of the CDR3 is TGCGCCAGCAGCTTGGATGGGGAAAATTCACCCCTCCACTTT. This gives the protein CASSLDGENSPLHF. This chain connects TRBV5-1 to TRBJ1-6, with D uncertain. This CDR3 spans 14 amino acids. Germline assignment: CDR1 SGHRS and CDR2 YFSETQ. Between the trimmed V and J ends, which lost 0 bases and 7 bases, there was a span of 8 bases. The entire variable domain, with the rest obtained from reference TRBV5-1 and TRBJ1-6, is as follows: KAGVTQTPRYLIKTRGQQVTLSCSPISGHRSVSWYQQTPGQGLQFLFEYFSETQRNKGNFPGRFSGRQFSNSRSEMNVSTLELGDSALYLCASSLDGENSPLHFGNGTRLTVT.

The gene calls are TRBV4-2 and TRBJ2-5; 10 nucleotides line up with TRBD1. The length of the CDR3 is 17 residues. The J segment lost 5 bases and the V segment lost 2 bases, leaving 11 bases of the junction unmatched. Germline V gene data show CDR1 as LGHNA and CDR2 as YNFKEQ. The CDR3 protein is CASSQLHSGTGAETQYF. The CDR3 bases are TGTGCCAGCAGCCAACTCCACTCCGGGACAGGGGCCGAGACCCAGTACTTC.

This clonotype was counted many times. The chain links TRBV29-1 to TRBJ1-2; the D is unclear. This CDR3 comprises 12 residues. Per germline, CDR1 SQVTM and CDR2 ANQGSEA. Trimming removed 7 bases at V and 0 bases at J, with 9 bases between. The chain's CDR3 is CSAKPSNYGYTF. The CDR3, as DNA: TGCAGCGCCAAACCCTCTAACTATGGCTACACCTTC.

The chain has TRBV28 and TRBJ2-7, with TRBD1 identical over 8 bases. The CDR3 has 16 residues. V was pared by 3 bases and J by 2 bases, with 9 bases of the junction left unmatched. The V gene's germline CDR1 is MDHEN and CDR2 SYDVKM. CDR3 bases: TGTGCCAGCAGTTTTTTGGGCAGGGGGCCTGCCTACGAGCAGTACTTC. It codes for CASSFLGRGPAYEQYF.